This TCR beta chain comes out of a study of PD-1 blockade in classical Hodgkin lymphoma. The overall study: Intravenous delivery of nivolumab at 3 mg/kg to patients occurred every 2 weeks.

Produced via immunoSEQ multiplex PCR; TCRdb's table is partial and in-frame only. The sample includes 25,000 to 30,000 clones, around 80% of them seen just once. Germline CDR1 MDHEN, CDR2 SYDVKM. The ends were cut back, 3 bases at V and 4 bases at J, with 13 bases in the middle. This CDR3 region has 15 residues. Brentuximab vedotin exposure varied, and every patient relapsed after autologous stem cell transplantation. Isolation of CD4+ T cells from thawed PBMCs was performed by magnetic negative selection. This rearrangement joins TRBV28 to TRBJ1-5, with D unclear. The receptor was derived from a human donor with classical Hodgkin lymphoma. The input for sequencing was CD4+ T cells from blood, taken at baseline. In nucleotides, the CDR3 is TGTGCCAGCAGTTTCTTGAGTGAGTATAATCAGCCCCAGCATTTT. It specifies CASSFLSEYNQPQHF.